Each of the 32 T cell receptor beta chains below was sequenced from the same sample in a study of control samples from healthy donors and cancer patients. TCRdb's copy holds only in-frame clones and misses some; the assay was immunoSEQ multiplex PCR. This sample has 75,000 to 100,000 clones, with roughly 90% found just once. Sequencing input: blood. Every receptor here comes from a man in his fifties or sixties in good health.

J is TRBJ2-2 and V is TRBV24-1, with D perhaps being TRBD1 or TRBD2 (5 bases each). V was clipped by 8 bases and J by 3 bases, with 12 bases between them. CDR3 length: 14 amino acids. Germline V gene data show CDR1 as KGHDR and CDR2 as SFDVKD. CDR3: CATMVREHTGELFF. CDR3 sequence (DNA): TGTGCCACCATGGTCAGGGAGCACACCGGGGAGCTGTTTTTT.

CDR3 bases: TGTGCTAGTGGCACGACTAGCGGGTTCTCCTACAATGAGCAGTTCTTC. Translation: CASGTTSGFSYNEQFF. The gene calls are TRBV12-5 and TRBJ2-1; 10 bases map to TRBD2. Germline values: CDR1 LGHNT, CDR2 FRNRAP. V lost 6 bases, J lost 0 bases, and 5 bases stayed unmatched. The CDR3 runs to 16 residues.

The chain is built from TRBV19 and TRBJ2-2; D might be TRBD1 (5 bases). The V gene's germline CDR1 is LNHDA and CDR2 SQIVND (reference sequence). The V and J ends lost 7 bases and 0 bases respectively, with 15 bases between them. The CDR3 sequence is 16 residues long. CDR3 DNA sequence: TGTGCCAGTAACCCGGGCAGGGCAGCGAACACCGGGGAGCTGTTTTTT. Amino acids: CASNPGRAANTGELFF.

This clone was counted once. In nucleotides, the CDR3 is TGTGCCGTCCAGACTAGCGGGGGGGCCAATGAGCAGTTCTTC. It is translated as CAVQTSGGANEQFF. The V call is TRBV7-8, the J call TRBJ2-1; 14 bases map to TRBD2. The CDR3 consists of 14 residues. Losses at the gene ends were 11 bases for V and 6 bases for J; bases not matched to a gene: 6. The germline CDR1 and CDR2 sequences are SGHVS and FQNEAQ.

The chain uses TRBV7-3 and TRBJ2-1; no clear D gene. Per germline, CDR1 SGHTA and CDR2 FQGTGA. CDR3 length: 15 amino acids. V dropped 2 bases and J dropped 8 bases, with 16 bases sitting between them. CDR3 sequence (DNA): TGTGCCAGCAGCTTAGGAGTAAGGAACTTAGATGAGCAGTTCTTC. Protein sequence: CASSLGVRNLDEQFF.

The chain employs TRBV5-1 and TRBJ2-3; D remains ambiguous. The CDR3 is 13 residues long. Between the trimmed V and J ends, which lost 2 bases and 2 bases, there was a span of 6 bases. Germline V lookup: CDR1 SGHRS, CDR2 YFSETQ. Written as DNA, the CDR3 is TGCGCCAGCAGCTTACTGGTCACAGATACGCAGTATTTT. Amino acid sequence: CASSLLVTDTQYF.

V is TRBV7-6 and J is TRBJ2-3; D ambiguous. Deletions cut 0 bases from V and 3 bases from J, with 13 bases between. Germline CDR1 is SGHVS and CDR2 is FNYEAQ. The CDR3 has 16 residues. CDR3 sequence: CASSLAAIRSTDTQYF. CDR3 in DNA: TGTGCCAGCAGCTTAGCGGCTATCCGATCGACAGATACGCAGTATTTT.

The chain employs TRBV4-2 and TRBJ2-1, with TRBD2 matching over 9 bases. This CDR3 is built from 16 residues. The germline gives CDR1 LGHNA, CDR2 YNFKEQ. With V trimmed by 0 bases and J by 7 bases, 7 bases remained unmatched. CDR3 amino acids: CASSQEGGGASNEQFF. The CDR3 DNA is TGTGCCAGCAGCCAAGAGGGCGGGGGGGCCTCAAATGAGCAGTTCTTC.

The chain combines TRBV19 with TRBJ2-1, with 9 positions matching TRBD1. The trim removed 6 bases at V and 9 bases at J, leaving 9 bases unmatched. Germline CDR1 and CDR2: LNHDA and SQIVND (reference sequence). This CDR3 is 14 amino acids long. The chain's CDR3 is CASRWDRAAGEQFF. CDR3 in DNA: TGTGCCAGTAGGTGGGACAGGGCCGCTGGTGAGCAGTTCTTC.

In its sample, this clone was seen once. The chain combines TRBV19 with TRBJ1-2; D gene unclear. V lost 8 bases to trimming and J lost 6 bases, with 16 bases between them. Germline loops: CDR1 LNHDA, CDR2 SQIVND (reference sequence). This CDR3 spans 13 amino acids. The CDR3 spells CASARTPADGYTF. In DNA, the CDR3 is TGTGCCAGTGCGAGGACCCCAGCGGATGGCTACACCTTC. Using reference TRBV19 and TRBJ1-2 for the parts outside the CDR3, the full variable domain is DGGITQSPKYLFRKEGQNVTLSCEQNLNHDAMYWYRQDPGQGLRLIYYSQIVNDFQKGDIAEGYSVSREKKESFPLTVTSAQKNPTAFYLCASARTPADGYTFGSGTRLTVV.

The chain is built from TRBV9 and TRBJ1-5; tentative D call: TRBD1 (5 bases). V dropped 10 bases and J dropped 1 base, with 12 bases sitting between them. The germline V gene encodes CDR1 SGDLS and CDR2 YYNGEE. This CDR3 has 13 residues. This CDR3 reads CASGDSSNQPQHF. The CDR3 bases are TGTGCCTCGGGGGACTCGAGCAATCAGCCCCAGCATTTT.

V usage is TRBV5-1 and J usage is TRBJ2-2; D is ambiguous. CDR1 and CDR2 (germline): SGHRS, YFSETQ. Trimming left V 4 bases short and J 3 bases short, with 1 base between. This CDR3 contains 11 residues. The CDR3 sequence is CASSDTGELFF. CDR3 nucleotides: TGCGCCAGCAGCGACACCGGGGAGCTGTTTTTT.

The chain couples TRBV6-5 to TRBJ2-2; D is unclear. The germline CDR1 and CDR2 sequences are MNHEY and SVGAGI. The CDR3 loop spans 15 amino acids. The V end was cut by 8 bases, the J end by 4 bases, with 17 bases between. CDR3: CASPAGQDPTGELFF. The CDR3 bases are TGTGCCAGCCCCGCCGGGCAGGACCCCACCGGGGAGCTGTTTTTT.

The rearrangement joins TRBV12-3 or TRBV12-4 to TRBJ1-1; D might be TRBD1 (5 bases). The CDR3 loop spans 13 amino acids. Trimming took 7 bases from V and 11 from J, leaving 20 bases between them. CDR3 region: CASTTRGFRLAFF. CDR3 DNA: TGTGCCAGCACCACAAGGGGCTTTCGTTTGGCTTTCTTT.

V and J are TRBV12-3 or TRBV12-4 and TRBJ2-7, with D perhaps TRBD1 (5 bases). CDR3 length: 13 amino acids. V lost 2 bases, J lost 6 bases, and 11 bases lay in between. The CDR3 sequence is CASSLNRNPEQYF. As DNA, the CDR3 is TGTGCCAGCAGTTTAAACAGGAATCCCGAGCAGTACTTC.

The CDR3 DNA follows: TGTGCCAGCAGTGATTATAGCGGGGGGGTTAATGAGCAGTTCTTC. Translating gives CASSDYSGGVNEQFF. The chain uses TRBV6-1 and TRBJ2-1; TRBD2 matches 11 bases. The V and J ends lost 3 bases and 7 bases, in that order; junction bases with no gene match: 5. This CDR3 contains 15 residues. Germline CDR1 and CDR2: MNHNS and SASEGT.

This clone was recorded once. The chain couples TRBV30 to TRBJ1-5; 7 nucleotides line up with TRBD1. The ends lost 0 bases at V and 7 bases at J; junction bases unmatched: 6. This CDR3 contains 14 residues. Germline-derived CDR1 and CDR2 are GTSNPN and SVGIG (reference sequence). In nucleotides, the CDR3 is TGTGCCTGGAGTGTAGGGGGCGCCGGGCAGCCCCAGCATTTT. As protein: CAWSVGGAGQPQHF.

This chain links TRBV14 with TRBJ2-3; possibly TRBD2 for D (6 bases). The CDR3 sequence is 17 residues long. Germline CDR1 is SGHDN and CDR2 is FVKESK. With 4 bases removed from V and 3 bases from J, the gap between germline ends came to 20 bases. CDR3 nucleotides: TGTGCCAGCAGCCTGCTGGGAGGCGCAGAGGGTACAGATACGCAGTATTTT. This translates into CASSLLGGAEGTDTQYF.

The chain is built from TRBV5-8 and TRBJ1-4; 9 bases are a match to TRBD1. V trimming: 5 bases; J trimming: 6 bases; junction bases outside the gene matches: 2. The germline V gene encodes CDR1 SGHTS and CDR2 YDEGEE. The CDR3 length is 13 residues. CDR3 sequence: CASRRDRDEKLFF. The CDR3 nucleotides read TGTGCCAGCAGGCGGGACAGGGATGAAAAACTGTTTTTT.

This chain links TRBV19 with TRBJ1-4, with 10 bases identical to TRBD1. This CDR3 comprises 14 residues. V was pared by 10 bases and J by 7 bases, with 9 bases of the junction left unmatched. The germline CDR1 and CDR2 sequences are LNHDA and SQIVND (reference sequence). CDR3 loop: CATLDRGSTEKLFF. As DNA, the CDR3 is TGTGCCACCCTGGACAGGGGGAGTACTGAAAAACTGTTTTTT.

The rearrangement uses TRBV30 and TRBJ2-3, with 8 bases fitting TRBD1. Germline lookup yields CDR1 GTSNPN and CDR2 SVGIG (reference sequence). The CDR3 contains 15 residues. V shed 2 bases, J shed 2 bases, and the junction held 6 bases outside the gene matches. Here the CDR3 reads CAWSRGTGYTDTQYF. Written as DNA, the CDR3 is TGTGCCTGGAGTAGGGGGACAGGCTACACAGATACGCAGTATTTT.

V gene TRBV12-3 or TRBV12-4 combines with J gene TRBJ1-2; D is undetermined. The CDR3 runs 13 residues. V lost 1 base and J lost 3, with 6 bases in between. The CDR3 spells CASSLGRYYGYTF. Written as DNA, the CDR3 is TGTGCCAGCAGTTTAGGAAGATACTATGGCTACACCTTC.

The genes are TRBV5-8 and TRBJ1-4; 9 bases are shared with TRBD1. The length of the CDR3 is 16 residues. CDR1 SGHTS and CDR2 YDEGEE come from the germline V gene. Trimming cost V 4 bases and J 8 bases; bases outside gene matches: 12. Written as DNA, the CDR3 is TGTGCCAGCAGCCCGGACGACAGGGGGGGGAGCGAAAAACTGTTTTTT. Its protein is CASSPDDRGGSEKLFF.

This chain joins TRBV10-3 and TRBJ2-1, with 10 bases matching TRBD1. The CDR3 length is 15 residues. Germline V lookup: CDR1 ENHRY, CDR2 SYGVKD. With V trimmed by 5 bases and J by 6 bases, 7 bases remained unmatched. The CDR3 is CAISTRQGAPNEQFF. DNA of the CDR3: TGTGCCATCAGTACCAGACAGGGGGCCCCCAATGAGCAGTTCTTC.

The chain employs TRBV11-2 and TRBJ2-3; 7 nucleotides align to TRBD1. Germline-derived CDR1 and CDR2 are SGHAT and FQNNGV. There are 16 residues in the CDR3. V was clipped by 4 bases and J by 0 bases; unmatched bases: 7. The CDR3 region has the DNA TGTGCCAGCAGCTATGTCGGGACAGCAAGCACAGATACGCAGTATTTT. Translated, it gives CASSYVGTASTDTQYF.

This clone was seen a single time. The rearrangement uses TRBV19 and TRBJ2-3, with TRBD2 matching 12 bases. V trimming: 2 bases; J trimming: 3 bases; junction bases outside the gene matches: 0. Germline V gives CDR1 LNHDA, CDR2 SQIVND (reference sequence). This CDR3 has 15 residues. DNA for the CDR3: TGTGCCAGTAGTATACTAGCGGGGGGGACAGATACGCAGTATTTT. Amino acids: CASSILAGGTDTQYF.

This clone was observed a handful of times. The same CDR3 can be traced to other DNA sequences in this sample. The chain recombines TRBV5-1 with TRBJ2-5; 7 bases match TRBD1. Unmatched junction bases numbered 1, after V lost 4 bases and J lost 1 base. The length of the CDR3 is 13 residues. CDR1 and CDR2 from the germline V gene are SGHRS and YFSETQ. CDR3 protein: CASSGTVQETQYF. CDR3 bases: TGCGCCAGCAGCGGGACAGTCCAAGAGACCCAGTACTTC. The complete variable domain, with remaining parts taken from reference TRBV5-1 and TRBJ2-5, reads KAGVTQTPRYLIKTRGQQVTLSCSPISGHRSVSWYQQTPGQGLQFLFEYFSETQRNKGNFPGRFSGRQFSNSRSEMNVSTLELGDSALYLCASSGTVQETQYFGPGTRLLVL.

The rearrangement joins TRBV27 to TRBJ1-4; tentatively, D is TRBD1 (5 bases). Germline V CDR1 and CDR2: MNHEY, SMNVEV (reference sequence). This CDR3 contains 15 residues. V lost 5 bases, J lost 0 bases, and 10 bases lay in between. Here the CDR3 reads CASSPLGATNEKLFF. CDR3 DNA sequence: TGTGCCAGCAGTCCCCTGGGGGCAACTAATGAAAAACTGTTTTTT. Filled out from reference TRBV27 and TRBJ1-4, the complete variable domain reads EAQVTQNPRYLITVTGKKLTVTCSQNMNHEYMSWYRQDPGLGLRQIYYSMNVEVTDKGDVPEGYKVSRKEKRNFPLILESPSPNQTSLYFCASSPLGATNEKLFFGSGTQLSVL.

For the CDR3, the DNA is TGTGCCAGCAGTTCACCTGAACGAGCGGGATCCTACGAGCAGTACTTC. Translation: CASSSPERAGSYEQYF. The V gene is TRBV28, the J gene TRBJ2-7, with 7 bases matching TRBD2. With V trimmed by 4 bases and J by 1 base, 10 bases remained unmatched. This CDR3 has 16 residues. CDR1 and CDR2 from the germline V gene are MDHEN and SYDVKM.

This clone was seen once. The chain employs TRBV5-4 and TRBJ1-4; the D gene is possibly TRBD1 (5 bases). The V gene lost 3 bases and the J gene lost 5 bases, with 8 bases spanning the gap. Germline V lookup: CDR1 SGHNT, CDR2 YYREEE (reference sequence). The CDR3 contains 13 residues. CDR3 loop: CASSWGLNEKLFF. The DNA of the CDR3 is TGTGCCAGCAGCTGGGGCTTGAATGAAAAACTGTTTTTT.

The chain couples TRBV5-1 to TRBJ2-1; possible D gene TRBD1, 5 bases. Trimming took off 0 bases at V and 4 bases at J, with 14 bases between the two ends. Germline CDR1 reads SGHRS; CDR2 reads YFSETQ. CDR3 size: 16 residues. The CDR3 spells CASSLAGRTTYNEQFF. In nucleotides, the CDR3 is TGCGCCAGCAGCTTGGCTGGCAGGACAACATACAATGAGCAGTTCTTC.

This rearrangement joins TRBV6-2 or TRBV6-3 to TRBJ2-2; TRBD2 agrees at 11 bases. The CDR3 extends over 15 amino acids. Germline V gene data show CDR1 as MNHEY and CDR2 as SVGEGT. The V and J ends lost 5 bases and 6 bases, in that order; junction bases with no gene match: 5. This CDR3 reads CASSDWTSGSGELFF. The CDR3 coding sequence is TGTGCCAGCAGTGACTGGACTAGCGGGTCCGGGGAGCTGTTTTTT.